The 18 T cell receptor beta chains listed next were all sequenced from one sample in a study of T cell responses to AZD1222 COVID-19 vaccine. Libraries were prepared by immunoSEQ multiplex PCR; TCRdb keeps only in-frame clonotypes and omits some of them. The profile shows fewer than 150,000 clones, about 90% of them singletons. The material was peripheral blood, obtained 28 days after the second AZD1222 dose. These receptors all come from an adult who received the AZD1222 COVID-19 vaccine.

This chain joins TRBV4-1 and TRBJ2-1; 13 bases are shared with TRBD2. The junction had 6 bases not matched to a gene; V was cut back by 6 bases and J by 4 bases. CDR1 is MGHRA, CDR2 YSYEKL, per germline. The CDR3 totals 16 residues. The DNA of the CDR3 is TGCGCCAGCAGAATACTAGCGGGAGGGCCGTACAATGAGCAGTTCTTC. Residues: CASRILAGGPYNEQFF.

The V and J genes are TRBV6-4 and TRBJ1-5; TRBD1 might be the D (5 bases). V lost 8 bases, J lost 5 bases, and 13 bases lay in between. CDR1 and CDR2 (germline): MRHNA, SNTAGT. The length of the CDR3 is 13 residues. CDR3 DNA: TGTGCCAGCGGGGAGGGGAACCATCAGCCCCAGCATTTT. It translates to CASGEGNHQPQHF.

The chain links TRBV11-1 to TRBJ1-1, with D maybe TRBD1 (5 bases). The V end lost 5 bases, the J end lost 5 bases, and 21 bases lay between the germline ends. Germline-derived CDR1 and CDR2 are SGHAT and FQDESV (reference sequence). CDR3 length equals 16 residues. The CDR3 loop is CASSHYGGSGLTEAFF. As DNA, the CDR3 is TGTGCCAGCAGCCACTATGGGGGATCAGGGTTGACTGAAGCTTTCTTT.

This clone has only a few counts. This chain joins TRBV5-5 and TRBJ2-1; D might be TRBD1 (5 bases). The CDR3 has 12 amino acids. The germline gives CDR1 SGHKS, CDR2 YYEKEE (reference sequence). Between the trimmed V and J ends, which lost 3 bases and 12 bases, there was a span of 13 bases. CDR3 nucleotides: TGTGCCAGCAGCTACAGGTGGCTAGTGCAGTTCTTC. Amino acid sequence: CASSYRWLVQFF. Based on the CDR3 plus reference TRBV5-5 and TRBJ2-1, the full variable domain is DAGVTQSPTHLIKTRGQQVTLRCSPISGHKSVSWYQQVLGQGPQFIFQYYEKEERGRGNFPDRFSARQFPNYSSELNVNALLLGDSALYLCASSYRWLVQFFGPGTRLTVL.

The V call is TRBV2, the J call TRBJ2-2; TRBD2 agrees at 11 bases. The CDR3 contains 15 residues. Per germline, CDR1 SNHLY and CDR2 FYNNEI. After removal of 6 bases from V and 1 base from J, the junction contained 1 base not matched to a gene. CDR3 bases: TGTGCCAGCAGCGGGACTAGCGGGAACACCGGGGAGCTGTTTTTT. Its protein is CASSGTSGNTGELFF.

In DNA, the CDR3 is TGTGCCAGCAGTTCTACAGGGAGCTATGGCTACACCTTC. Translating it yields CASSSTGSYGYTF. V usage is TRBV6-5 and J usage is TRBJ1-2, with D possibly being TRBD1 (6 bases). Germline V gene lookup returns CDR1 MNHEY and CDR2 SVGAGI. The CDR3 covers 13 residues. Trimming cost V 4 bases and J 4 bases, with 10 bases left between them.

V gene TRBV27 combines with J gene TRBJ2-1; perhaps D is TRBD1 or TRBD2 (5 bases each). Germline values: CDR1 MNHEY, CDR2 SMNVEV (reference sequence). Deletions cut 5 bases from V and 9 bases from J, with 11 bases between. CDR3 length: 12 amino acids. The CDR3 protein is CASSLPGGEQFF. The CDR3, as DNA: TGTGCCAGCAGTCTTCCTGGGGGTGAGCAGTTCTTC.

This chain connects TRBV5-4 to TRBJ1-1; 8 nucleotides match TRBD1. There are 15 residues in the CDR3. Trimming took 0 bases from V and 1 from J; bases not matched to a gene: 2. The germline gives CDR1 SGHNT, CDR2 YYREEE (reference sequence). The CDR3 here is CASSLVTGANTEAFF. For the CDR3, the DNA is TGTGCCAGCAGCTTGGTGACAGGGGCGAACACTGAAGCTTTCTTT.

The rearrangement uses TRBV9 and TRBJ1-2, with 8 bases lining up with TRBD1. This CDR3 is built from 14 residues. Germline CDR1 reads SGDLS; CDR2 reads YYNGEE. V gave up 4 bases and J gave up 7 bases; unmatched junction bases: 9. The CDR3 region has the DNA TGTGCCAGCAGCCGGACGGACAGGGCGGGTGGCTACACCTTC. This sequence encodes CASSRTDRAGGYTF.

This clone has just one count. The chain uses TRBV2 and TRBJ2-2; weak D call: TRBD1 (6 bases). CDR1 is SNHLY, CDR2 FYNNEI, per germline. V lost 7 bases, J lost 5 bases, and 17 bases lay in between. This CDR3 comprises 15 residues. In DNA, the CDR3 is TGTGCCAGCATCTACAGGGTAGGGGCTACCGGGGAGCTGTTTTTT. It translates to CASIYRVGATGELFF.

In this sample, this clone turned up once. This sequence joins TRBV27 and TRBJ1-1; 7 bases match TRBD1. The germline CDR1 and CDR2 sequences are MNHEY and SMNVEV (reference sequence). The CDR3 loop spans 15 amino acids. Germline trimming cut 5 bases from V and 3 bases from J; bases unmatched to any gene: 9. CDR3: CASSAYRGGYTEAFF. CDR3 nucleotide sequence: TGTGCCAGCAGTGCGTACAGGGGAGGGTACACTGAAGCTTTCTTT.

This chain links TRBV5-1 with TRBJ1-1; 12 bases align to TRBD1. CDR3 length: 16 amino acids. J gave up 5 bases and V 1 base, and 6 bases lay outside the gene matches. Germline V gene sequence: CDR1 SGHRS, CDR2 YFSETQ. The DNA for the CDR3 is TGCGCCAGCAGCTTGTTTTGGGACAGGGGGCTTACTGAAGCTTTCTTT. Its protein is CASSLFWDRGLTEAFF. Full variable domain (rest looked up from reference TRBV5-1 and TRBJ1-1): KAGVTQTPRYLIKTRGQQVTLSCSPISGHRSVSWYQQTPGQGLQFLFEYFSETQRNKGNFPGRFSGRQFSNSRSEMNVSTLELGDSALYLCASSLFWDRGLTEAFFGQGTRLTVV.

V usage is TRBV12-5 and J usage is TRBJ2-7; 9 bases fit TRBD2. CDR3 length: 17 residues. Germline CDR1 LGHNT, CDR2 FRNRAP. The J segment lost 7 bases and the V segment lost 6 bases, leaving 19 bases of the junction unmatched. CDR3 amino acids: CASGQTAGGGSVCEQYV. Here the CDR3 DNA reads TGTGCTAGTGGCCAGACCGCGGGGGGGGGCTCGGTATGTGAGCAGTACGTC.

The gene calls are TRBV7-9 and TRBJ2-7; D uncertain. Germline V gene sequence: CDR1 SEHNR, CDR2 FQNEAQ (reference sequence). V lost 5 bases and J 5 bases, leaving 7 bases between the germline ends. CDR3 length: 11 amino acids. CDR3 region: CASSLNHEQYF. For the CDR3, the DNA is TGTGCCAGCAGCCTAAACCACGAGCAGTACTTC.

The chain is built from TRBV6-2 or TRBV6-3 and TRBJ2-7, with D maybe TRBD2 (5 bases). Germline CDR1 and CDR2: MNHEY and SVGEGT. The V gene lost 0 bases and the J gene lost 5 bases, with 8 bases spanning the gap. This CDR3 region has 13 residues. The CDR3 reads CASSYSIGDEQYV. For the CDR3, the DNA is TGTGCCAGCAGTTACTCGATCGGGGACGAGCAGTACGTC.

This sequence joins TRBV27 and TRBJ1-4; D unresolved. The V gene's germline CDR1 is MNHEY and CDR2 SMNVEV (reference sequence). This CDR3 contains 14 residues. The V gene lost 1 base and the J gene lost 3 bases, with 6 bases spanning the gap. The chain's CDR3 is CASSLLSPNEKLFF. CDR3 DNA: TGTGCCAGCAGTTTATTAAGCCCTAATGAAAAACTGTTTTTT.

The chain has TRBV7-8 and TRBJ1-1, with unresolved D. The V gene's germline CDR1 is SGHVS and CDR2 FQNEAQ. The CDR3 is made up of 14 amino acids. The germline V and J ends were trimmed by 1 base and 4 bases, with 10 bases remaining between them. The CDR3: CASSLDPGITEAFF. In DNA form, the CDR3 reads TGTGCCAGCAGCTTAGATCCAGGAATCACTGAAGCTTTCTTT.

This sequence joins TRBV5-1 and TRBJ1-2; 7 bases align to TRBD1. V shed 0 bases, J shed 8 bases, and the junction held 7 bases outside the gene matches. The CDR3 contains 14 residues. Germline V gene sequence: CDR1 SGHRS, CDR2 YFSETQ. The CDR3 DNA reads TGCGCCAGCAGCTTGGAGGGGGCGGTACAGGGCTACACCTTC. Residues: CASSLEGAVQGYTF.